The rows below give T cell receptor beta chains drawn from one sample of a study of PD-L1 blockade in urothelial cancer. Libraries were prepared by immunoSEQ multiplex PCR; TCRdb keeps only in-frame clonotypes and omits some of them. The data show under 40,000 clones, 80% to 90% seen once. This specimen was PBMCs, taken around atezolizumab (anti-PD-L1) treatment. The receptors originated from a man between 60 and 75 years old with urothelial cancer. CDR3s include the opening cysteine and the closing phenylalanine or tryptophan. A D gene is named only where the DNA matches it firmly. Not every row has a clone size; where given, it reads once, few, many or a size class.

D gene: NA
V gene: TRBV28
clone size: few
J gene: TRBJ1-5
CDR3 protein: CASRQGGQPQHF
CDR3 DNA: TGTGCCAGCAGGCAGGGTGGCCAGCCCCAGCATTTT

D gene: TRBD1
V gene: TRBV6-1
clone size: NA
J gene: TRBJ1-2
CDR3 protein: CASSGFGTGKGYTF
CDR3 DNA: TGTGCCAGCAGTGGATTTGGGACAGGGAAAGGCTACACCTTC

D gene: TRBD1
V gene: TRBV5-1
clone size: NA
J gene: TRBJ2-1
CDR3 protein: CASSKGQADEQFF
CDR3 DNA: TGCGCCAGCAGCAAGGGACAGGCCGATGAGCAGTTCTTC

D gene: TRBD2
V gene: TRBV11-2
clone size: NA
J gene: TRBJ2-7
CDR3 protein: CASSLDRRGYSYEQYF
CDR3 DNA: TGTGCCAGCAGCTTAGATAGGCGGGGGTACTCCTACGAGCAGTACTTC

D gene: TRBD2
V gene: TRBV5-4
clone size: NA
J gene: TRBJ2-1
CDR3 protein: CASSLASGGYYNEQFF
CDR3 DNA: TGTGCCAGCAGCTTGGCCAGCGGGGGTTATTACAATGAGCAGTTCTTC

D gene: TRBD2
V gene: TRBV7-8
clone size: NA
J gene: TRBJ2-3
CDR3 protein: CASSLRTSGGGNTQYF
CDR3 DNA: TGTGCCAGCAGCTTACGGACTAGCGGGGGGGGGAATACGCAGTATTTT

D gene: TRBD1
V gene: TRBV6-1
clone size: once
J gene: TRBJ2-2
CDR3 protein: CASSSRDRTTGELFF
CDR3 DNA: TGTGCCAGCAGTTCCCGGGACAGAACCACCGGGGAGCTGTTTTTT

D gene: TRBD1
V gene: TRBV5-6
clone size: once
J gene: TRBJ1-5
CDR3 protein: CASSLLGQGTNQPQHF
CDR3 DNA: TGTGCCAGCAGCTTGTTGGGACAGGGGACAAATCAGCCCCAGCATTTT

D gene: NA
V gene: TRBV30
clone size: once
J gene: TRBJ2-2
CDR3 protein: CAWSRVAVNTGELFF
CDR3 DNA: TGTGCCTGGAGTCGGGTAGCGGTGAACACCGGGGAGCTGTTTTTT

D gene: NA
V gene: TRBV7-2
clone size: NA
J gene: TRBJ2-3
CDR3 protein: CASSPLPGADTQYF
CDR3 DNA: TGTGCCAGCAGCCCACTCCCGGGAGCAGATACGCAGTATTTT

D gene: NA
V gene: TRBV28
clone size: NA
J gene: TRBJ2-5
CDR3 protein: CATMSGSRPQETQYF
CDR3 DNA: TGTGCCACCATGAGCGGATCGAGGCCACAAGAGACCCAGTACTTC

D gene: NA
V gene: TRBV6-1
clone size: NA
J gene: TRBJ1-3
CDR3 protein: CASSEGGLDTIYF
CDR3 DNA: TGTGCCAGCAGTGAAGGAGGGTTGGACACCATATATTTT

D gene: NA
V gene: TRBV2
clone size: NA
J gene: TRBJ2-1
CDR3 protein: CASSPPGSSYNEQFF
CDR3 DNA: TGTGCCAGCAGTCCCCCCGGGAGCTCCTACAATGAGCAGTTCTTC

D gene: NA
V gene: TRBV5-1
clone size: NA
J gene: TRBJ2-1
CDR3 protein: CASSSLLGGDEQFF
CDR3 DNA: TGCGCCAGCAGCTCGCTACTGGGAGGTGATGAGCAGTTCTTC

D gene: TRBD1
V gene: TRBV5-1
clone size: NA
J gene: TRBJ2-7
CDR3 protein: CASSLYYSIGQGRSEQYF
CDR3 DNA: TGCGCCAGCAGCTTGTATTACTCTATTGGACAGGGACGAAGCGAGCAGTACTTC

D gene: TRBD2
V gene: TRBV7-9
clone size: once
J gene: TRBJ2-7
CDR3 protein: CASSRGGEGFEQYF
CDR3 DNA: TGTGCCAGCAGCCGCGGGGGGGAGGGCTTCGAGCAGTACTTC

D gene: TRBD1
V gene: TRBV5-1
clone size: NA
J gene: TRBJ1-1
CDR3 protein: CASSFGQGMAEAFF
CDR3 DNA: TGCGCCAGCAGCTTCGGACAGGGGATGGCTGAAGCTTTCTTT

D gene: TRBD2
V gene: TRBV4-2
clone size: NA
J gene: TRBJ2-7
CDR3 protein: CASSQGTGGHYEQYF
CDR3 DNA: TGTGCCAGCAGCCAAGGAACGGGGGGTCACTACGAGCAGTACTTC

D gene: TRBD1
V gene: TRBV2
clone size: NA
J gene: TRBJ2-1
CDR3 protein: CASRWDSSSEQFF
CDR3 DNA: TGTGCCAGCAGATGGGACAGTTCGAGTGAGCAGTTCTTC

D gene: TRBD1
V gene: TRBV4-1
clone size: NA
J gene: TRBJ1-5
CDR3 protein: CASSQWTGEENQPQHF
CDR3 DNA: TGCGCCAGCAGCCAGTGGACAGGGGAGGAGAATCAGCCCCAGCATTTT

D gene: TRBD1
V gene: TRBV6-1
clone size: NA
J gene: TRBJ1-5
CDR3 protein: CASSDLAGGAGQPQHF
CDR3 DNA: TGTGCCAGCAGTGATCTCGCAGGGGGCGCGGGTCAGCCCCAGCATTTT

D gene: TRBD1
V gene: TRBV7-8
clone size: NA
J gene: TRBJ2-7
CDR3 protein: CASSRDRASDEQYF
CDR3 DNA: TGTGCCAGCAGCCGCGACAGGGCTTCTGACGAGCAGTACTTC

D gene: TRBD1
V gene: TRBV9
clone size: NA
J gene: TRBJ2-3
CDR3 protein: CASSGTGYGTDTQYF
CDR3 DNA: TGTGCCAGCAGCGGGACAGGGTATGGCACAGATACGCAGTATTTT

D gene: TRBD1
V gene: TRBV27
clone size: few
J gene: TRBJ1-1
CDR3 protein: CASSPSGTANTEAFF
CDR3 DNA: TGTGCCAGCAGTCCTTCCGGGACAGCGAACACTGAAGCTTTCTTT

D gene: TRBD1
V gene: TRBV6-1
clone size: few
J gene: TRBJ2-5
CDR3 protein: CASSESTRDRQETQYF
CDR3 DNA: TGTGCCAGCAGTGAATCGACCCGGGACAGACAAGAGACCCAGTACTTC

D gene: NA
V gene: TRBV5-6
clone size: once
J gene: TRBJ2-5
CDR3 protein: CASSDDSRSETQYF
CDR3 DNA: TGTGCCAGCAGCGACGACAGTAGGTCTGAGACCCAGTACTTC

D gene: TRBD1
V gene: TRBV6-6
clone size: NA
J gene: TRBJ1-3
CDR3 protein: CASTGTGASSGNTIYF
CDR3 DNA: TGTGCCAGCACCGGGACAGGGGCCTCCTCTGGAAACACCATATATTTT

D gene: NA
V gene: TRBV5-1
clone size: NA
J gene: TRBJ1-1
CDR3 protein: CASSLDLRAFF
CDR3 DNA: TGCGCCAGCAGCTTGGATTTGAGGGCTTTCTTT

D gene: TRBD2
V gene: TRBV18
clone size: NA
J gene: TRBJ2-1
CDR3 protein: CASSPPWNSGGWTEQFF
CDR3 DNA: TGTGCCAGCTCACCACCCTGGAATAGCGGGGGGTGGACTGAGCAGTTCTTC

D gene: TRBD2
V gene: TRBV30
clone size: NA
J gene: TRBJ2-1
CDR3 protein: CAWSAGPGTRSGEQFF
CDR3 DNA: TGTGCCTGGAGTGCCGGCCCCGGGACTAGAAGTGGAGAGCAGTTCTTC

D gene: TRBD1
V gene: TRBV6-5
clone size: few
J gene: TRBJ1-6
CDR3 protein: CASSLQGVNNSPLHF
CDR3 DNA: TGTGCCAGCAGTTTACAGGGGGTTAATAATTCACCCCTCCACTTT

D gene: NA
V gene: TRBV6-1
clone size: once
J gene: TRBJ1-4
CDR3 protein: CASRVTGANEKLFF
CDR3 DNA: TGTGCCAGCAGGGTGACAGGCGCTAATGAAAAACTGTTTTTT

D gene: NA
V gene: TRBV2
clone size: NA
J gene: TRBJ1-1
CDR3 protein: CASTSVGAREAFF
CDR3 DNA: TGTGCCAGCACGTCGGTTGGGGCGCGTGAAGCTTTCTTT

D gene: TRBD1
V gene: TRBV18
clone size: NA
J gene: TRBJ1-2
CDR3 protein: CASSPPRQGVDGYTF
CDR3 DNA: TGTGCCAGCTCACCACCTAGACAGGGGGTAGATGGCTACACCTTC

D gene: TRBD1
V gene: TRBV2
clone size: NA
J gene: TRBJ2-2
CDR3 protein: CASSDGQGRNTGELFF
CDR3 DNA: TGTGCCAGCAGTGACGGACAGGGCAGGAACACCGGGGAGCTGTTTTTT

D gene: TRBD1
V gene: TRBV4-1
clone size: once
J gene: TRBJ1-4
CDR3 protein: CASSPLDRANEKLFF
CDR3 DNA: TGCGCCAGCAGCCCTCTCGACAGGGCGAATGAAAAACTGTTTTTT

D gene: TRBD2
V gene: TRBV19
clone size: NA
J gene: TRBJ2-1
CDR3 protein: CASSIGSGGVHEQFF
CDR3 DNA: TGTGCCAGCAGTATAGGTAGCGGGGGGGTGCATGAGCAGTTCTTC

D gene: TRBD1
V gene: TRBV27
clone size: NA
J gene: TRBJ2-7
CDR3 protein: CASSAAGTGSRKEQYF
CDR3 DNA: TGTGCCAGCAGTGCGGCCGGGACAGGGAGTCGTAAGGAGCAGTACTTC

D gene: NA
V gene: TRBV19
clone size: NA
J gene: TRBJ1-5
CDR3 protein: CASSISGSSNQPQHF
CDR3 DNA: TGTGCCAGTAGTATTTCAGGGTCGAGCAATCAGCCCCAGCATTTT

D gene: NA
V gene: TRBV11-2
clone size: NA
J gene: TRBJ1-4
CDR3 protein: CASSLVNSHEKLFF
CDR3 DNA: TGTGCCAGCAGCTTAGTGAACTCCCATGAAAAACTGTTTTTT

D gene: NA
V gene: TRBV5-5
clone size: NA
J gene: TRBJ2-3
CDR3 protein: CASGLALTTDTQYF
CDR3 DNA: TGTGCCAGCGGGCTAGCGCTCACCACAGATACGCAGTATTTT

D gene: NA
V gene: TRBV1
clone size: NA
J gene: TRBJ2-7
CDR3 protein: CTSSQLPGGTYEQYF
CDR3 DNA: TGCACCAGCAGCCAACTCCCAGGGGGCACCTACGAGCAGTACTTC

D gene: TRBD1
V gene: TRBV6-1
clone size: few
J gene: TRBJ1-6
CDR3 protein: CASSHGDRDSPLHF
CDR3 DNA: TGTGCCAGCAGTCACGGGGACAGGGACTCACCCCTCCACTTT

D gene: TRBD1
V gene: TRBV7-9
clone size: few
J gene: TRBJ2-2
CDR3 protein: CASSSGQGAGELFF
CDR3 DNA: TGTGCCAGCAGCTCGGGACAGGGAGCCGGGGAGCTGTTTTTT

D gene: TRBD1
V gene: TRBV25-1
clone size: NA
J gene: TRBJ1-1
CDR3 protein: CASTRQGSNTEAFF
CDR3 DNA: TGTGCCAGCACCAGACAGGGCTCAAACACTGAAGCTTTCTTT

D gene: TRBD1
V gene: TRBV25-1
clone size: NA
J gene: TRBJ2-1
CDR3 protein: CASRETGGNEQFF
CDR3 DNA: TGTGCCAGCAGGGAAACAGGGGGGAATGAGCAGTTCTTC

D gene: TRBD1
V gene: TRBV5-1
clone size: NA
J gene: TRBJ1-1
CDR3 protein: CASSSTGTANTEAFF
CDR3 DNA: TGCGCCAGCAGCTCAACCGGGACAGCGAACACTGAAGCTTTCTTT

D gene: NA
V gene: TRBV2
clone size: NA
J gene: TRBJ2-1
CDR3 protein: CASSGDTHNEQFF
CDR3 DNA: TGTGCCAGCAGTGGGGACACCCACAATGAGCAGTTCTTC

D gene: NA
V gene: TRBV6-1
clone size: NA
J gene: TRBJ1-2
CDR3 protein: CASSEAGHLGYTF
CDR3 DNA: TGTGCCAGCAGTGAAGCGGGACACCTAGGCTACACCTTC

D gene: TRBD1
V gene: TRBV6-1
clone size: NA
J gene: TRBJ2-7
CDR3 protein: CASSGPGGQGAYEQYF
CDR3 DNA: TGTGCCAGCAGTGGACCCGGGGGACAGGGGGCGTACGAGCAGTACTTC

D gene: NA
V gene: TRBV28
clone size: NA
J gene: TRBJ2-7
CDR3 protein: CASRDSTYEQYF
CDR3 DNA: TGTGCCAGCAGAGACAGTACCTACGAGCAGTACTTC